This is a list of T cell receptor beta chains from one sample in a study of identifying expanded T cells in peripheral blood. Data came from immunoSEQ multiplex PCR; TCRdb stores just in-frame clones and leaves some out. The sample lists about 110,000 clones; roughly nine tenths were seen once. The source material was blood. Receptor source: a person aged 18 to 69 in good health. CDR3s include the opening cysteine and the closing phenylalanine or tryptophan. D genes are given only for firm matches. A row's size may be missing; if present it is once, few, many or a size class.

TRBJ2-5 | TRBV19 | NA | NA | CASSPGPPDRETQYF | TGTGCCAGTAGTCCGGGACCCCCGGATCGGGAGACCCAGTACTTC
TRBJ1-1 | TRBV7-6 | NA | NA | CASSLSGRDTEAFF | TGTGCCAGCAGCTTATCTGGCAGGGACACTGAAGCTTTCTTT
TRBJ2-5 | TRBV7-9 | NA | TRBD1 | CASSLVGTGYETQYF | TGTGCCAGCAGCTTAGTAGGGACAGGGTATGAGACCCAGTACTTC
TRBJ2-7 | TRBV5-1 | NA | NA | CASSSGQHYEQYF | TGCGCCAGCAGCTCTGGACAGCACTACGAGCAGTACTTC
TRBJ2-5 | TRBV11-2 | NA | TRBD2 | CASSSDSLAGVQYF | TGTGCCAGCAGCTCGGACTCCCTAGCGGGGGTTCAGTACTTC
TRBJ1-1 | TRBV7-9 | few | NA | CASSLSAELNTEAFF | TGTGCCAGCAGCCTTTCTGCGGAATTGAACACTGAAGCTTTCTTT
TRBJ2-1 | TRBV6-4 | NA | TRBD2 | CASSDSGGGFNEQFF | TGTGCCAGCAGTGACTCTGGCGGGGGGTTCAATGAGCAGTTCTTC
TRBJ2-7 | TRBV11-3 | NA | TRBD2 | CASSNLGGEQYF | TGTGCCAGCAGCAATCTGGGAGGGGAGCAGTACTTC
TRBJ1-1 | TRBV7-2 | NA | TRBD1 | CASSKPQGMNTEAFF | TGTGCCAGCAGCAAGCCACAGGGGATGAACACTGAAGCTTTCTTT
TRBJ1-2 | TRBV5-1 | NA | TRBD1 | CASSLGDRGYGYTF | TGCGCCAGCAGCTTGGGGGACAGGGGTTACGGCTACACCTTC
TRBJ2-7 | TRBV19 | NA | TRBD1 | CASSIDRDRSYEQYF | TGTGCCAGTAGTATAGACCGGGACAGATCCTACGAGCAGTACTTC
TRBJ2-7 | TRBV27 | NA | TRBD2 | CASSLRSSGKAYEQYF | TGTGCCAGCAGTTTAAGGTCTAGCGGGAAAGCCTACGAGCAGTACTTC
TRBJ2-7 | TRBV5-1 | NA | TRBD1 | CASSFPDRGDEQYF | TGCGCCAGCAGTTTCCCGGACAGGGGAGACGAGCAGTACTTC
TRBJ1-6 | TRBV7-9 | once | NA | CASSSIGNLHF | TGTGCCAGCAGCTCCATAGGAAACCTCCACTTT
TRBJ2-3 | TRBV7-9 | NA | TRBD2 | CASILAGSTDTQYF | TGTGCCAGCATACTAGCGGGGAGCACAGATACGCAGTATTTT
TRBJ2-1 | TRBV27 | NA | NA | CASSLSSNNEQFF | TGTGCCAGCAGTTTATCCTCGAACAATGAGCAGTTCTTC
TRBJ1-3 | TRBV7-3 | NA | NA | CASSFTGLDTIYF | TGTGCCAGCAGCTTCACAGGGTTAGACACCATATATTTT
TRBJ2-2 | TRBV19 | NA | NA | CASSIPLLVGELFF | TGTGCCAGTAGTATACCCCTCCTTGTCGGGGAGCTGTTTTTT
TRBJ2-1 | TRBV18 | once | NA | CASSPPESRDEQFF | TGTGCCAGCTCACCACCGGAAAGCAGGGATGAGCAGTTCTTC
TRBJ2-1 | TRBV5-4 | NA | TRBD1 | CASSLGGQVKDRQFF | TGTGCCAGCAGCCTGGGGGGACAGGTGAAGGATCGGCAGTTCTTC
TRBJ2-1 | TRBV5-4 | once | NA | CASKTREYNEQFF | TGTGCCAGCAAGACGCGGGAATACAATGAGCAGTTCTTC
TRBJ2-3 | TRBV6-6 | NA | TRBD2 | CASSYPEREGSDTQYF | TGTGCCAGCAGTTACCCTGAGCGGGAGGGCTCAGATACGCAGTATTTT
TRBJ1-5 | TRBV11-2 | NA | NA | CASSLDGNSNQPQHF | TGTGCCAGCAGCCTTGACGGTAATAGCAATCAGCCCCAGCATTTT
TRBJ2-2 | TRBV6-1 | NA | NA | CASSDRTGELFF | TGTGCCAGCAGTGACAGGACCGGGGAGCTGTTTTTT
TRBJ2-6 | TRBV28 | NA | TRBD1 | CASSSRQGKGTGANVLTF | TGTGCCAGCAGTTCGAGACAGGGTAAAGGCACTGGGGCCAACGTCCTGACTTTC
TRBJ1-4 | TRBV2 | NA | NA | CASNRDMNEKLFF | TGTGCCAGCAACCGGGACATGAACGAAAAACTGTTTTTT
TRBJ2-3 | TRBV29-1 | NA | TRBD2 | CSVGGGAGDFDTQYF | TGCAGCGTTGGGGGCGGAGCGGGAGATTTTGATACGCAGTATTTT
TRBJ2-7 | TRBV5-5 | NA | NA | CASSLRLVMGEQYF | TGTGCCAGCAGCTTGAGGTTGGTGATGGGCGAGCAGTACTTC